This T cell receptor (beta chain) was sequenced for a study of OX40 agonist ivuxolimab in advanced cancers. Turning to the study itself: Dose-escalation cases comprised hepatocellular carcinoma, melanoma, renal cell or head and neck cancer.

This clone is a singleton in its sample. The antigen is unknown. This CDR3 spans 14 amino acids. The germline V gene has CDR1 SGDLS and CDR2 YYNGEE. V dropped 5 bases and J dropped 1; count of bases not matched to a gene: 2. Study results and limitations: Low normalized T-cell clonal expansion was also seen in some nonresponders.

This table comes from immunoSEQ multiplex PCR, and its TCRdb copy is limited to in-frame clones, with some not included. The sample lists 35,000 to 40,000 clones, roughly 90% occurring once. The gene calls are TRBV9 and TRBJ2-2; 7 bases fit TRBD1. The source material was CD4+ or CD8+ T cells sorted from blood, sampled in a trial of the OX40 agonist ivuxolimab. The origin of this receptor is an adult with an advanced solid tumor such as melanoma, head and neck, liver or kidney cancer. CDR3 region: CASSRTGNTGELFF. Written as DNA, the CDR3 is TGTGCCAGCAGTAGGACAGGGAACACCGGGGAGCTGTTTTTT. Complete variable domain (other parts from reference TRBV9 and TRBJ2-2): DSGVTQTPKHLITATGQRVTLRCSPRSGDLSVYWYQQSLDQGLQFLIQYYNGEERAKGNILERFSAQQFPDLHSELNLSSLELGDSALYFCASSRTGNTGELFFGEGSRLTVL.